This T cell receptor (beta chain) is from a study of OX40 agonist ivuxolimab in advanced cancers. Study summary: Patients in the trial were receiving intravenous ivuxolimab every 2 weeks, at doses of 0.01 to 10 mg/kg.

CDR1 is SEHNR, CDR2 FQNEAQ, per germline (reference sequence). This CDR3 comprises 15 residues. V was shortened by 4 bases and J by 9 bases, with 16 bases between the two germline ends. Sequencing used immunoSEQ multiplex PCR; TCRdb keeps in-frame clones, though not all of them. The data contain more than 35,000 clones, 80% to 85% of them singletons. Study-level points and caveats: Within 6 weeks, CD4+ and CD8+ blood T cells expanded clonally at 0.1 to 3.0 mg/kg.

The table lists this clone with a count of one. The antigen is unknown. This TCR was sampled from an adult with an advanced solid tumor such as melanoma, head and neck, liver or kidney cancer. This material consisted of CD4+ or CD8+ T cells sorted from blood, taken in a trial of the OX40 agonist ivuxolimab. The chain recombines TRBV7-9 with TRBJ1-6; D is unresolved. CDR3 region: CASSSDYAAGSPLHF. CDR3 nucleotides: TGTGCCAGCAGCTCCGACTACGCTGCCGGTTCACCCCTCCACTTT. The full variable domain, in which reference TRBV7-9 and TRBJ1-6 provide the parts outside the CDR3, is DTGVSQNPRHKITKRGQNVTFRCDPISEHNRLYWYRQTLGQGPEFLTYFQNEAQLEKSRLLSDRFSAERPKGSFSTLEIQRTEQGDSAMYLCASSSDYAAGSPLHFGNGTRLTVT.